The 12 T cell receptor beta chains below were found in one sample sequenced in a study of blood T cell repertoires in COVID-19. The assay was immunoSEQ multiplex PCR, and TCRdb's table has in-frame clones only and misses some. The sample includes around 450,000 clones, 87% of them seen just once. Sample: PBMCs or T cells enriched from blood (not recorded which). Every receptor here comes from a woman between 18 and 30 years old with acute COVID-19.

The genes are TRBV9 and TRBJ1-2; possibly TRBD1 for D (5 bases). CDR1 and CDR2 from the germline V gene are SGDLS and YYNGEE. V lost 2 bases to trimming and J lost 0 bases, with 11 bases between them. The CDR3 covers 15 residues. CDR3 protein: CASSVQGQTNYGYTF. In DNA form, the CDR3 reads TGTGCCAGCAGCGTTCAGGGTCAAACTAACTATGGCTACACCTTC.

The CDR3 bases are TGTGCCAGCAGTTTAAGAGGAGACGAGCAGTACTTC. As protein: CASSLRGDEQYF. The V gene is TRBV6-2 or TRBV6-3, the J gene TRBJ2-7; D is unresolved. The CDR3 runs to 12 residues. V lost 4 bases and J 5 bases, leaving 9 bases between the germline ends. Germline-derived CDR1 and CDR2 are MNHEY and SVGEGT.

The chain uses TRBV11-1 and TRBJ1-2, with 9 bases aligning to TRBD1. V shed 5 bases, J shed 3 bases, and the junction held 4 bases outside the gene matches. The germline CDR1 and CDR2 sequences are SGHAT and FQDESV (reference sequence). The CDR3 consists of 14 residues. As DNA, the CDR3 is TGTGCCAGCAGCGAACAGGGGGCGGACTATGGCTACACCTTC. It translates to CASSEQGADYGYTF.

This clone has only one observation. V and J are TRBV5-1 and TRBJ1-1; TRBD1 agrees at 7 bases. The V gene end was trimmed by 3 bases and the J gene end by 6 bases; junction bases not matched to a gene: 2. Germline CDR1 reads SGHRS; CDR2 reads YFSETQ. The CDR3 runs to 12 residues. The CDR3 nucleotides read TGCGCCAGCAGCTCTACAGGGGCTGAAGCTTTCTTT. Protein sequence: CASSSTGAEAFF.

V is TRBV12-3 or TRBV12-4 and J is TRBJ1-5, with D possibly matching TRBD1 (5 bases). There are 13 residues in the CDR3. The V end was cut by 5 bases, the J end by 7 bases, with 12 bases between. CDR3 sequence (DNA): TGTGCCAGCAGTGCAGGGATGGTCCAGCCCCAGCATTTT. Translated, it gives CASSAGMVQPQHF.

About this clone: In the same sample, other DNA sequences code for this CDR3. The rearrangement links TRBV19 to TRBJ1-1; D unresolved. CDR1 and CDR2 from the germline V gene are LNHDA and SQIVND (reference sequence). The CDR3 is 13 amino acids. Trimming removed 3 bases from V and 2 bases from J, with 7 bases in between. This CDR3 is CASSIRGNTEAFF. CDR3 coding DNA: TGTGCCAGTAGTATTCGGGGTAACACTGAAGCTTTCTTT.

The chain combines TRBV4-3 with TRBJ1-3, with TRBD1 as a possible D gene (5 bases). Germline V gene data show CDR1 as LGHNA and CDR2 as YSLEER. The V and J ends lost 0 bases and 7 bases respectively, with 10 bases between them. The CDR3 has 14 residues. The CDR3 loop is CASSQENRGNTIYF. CDR3 bases: TGCGCCAGCAGCCAAGAGAATCGGGGGAACACCATATATTTT.

This clone was picked up a small number of times. The chain couples TRBV6-5 to TRBJ1-6, with D possibly TRBD1 on 6 matching bases. The V end lost 5 bases, the J end lost 8 bases, and 16 bases lay between the germline ends. CDR3 length: 15 residues. Germline values: CDR1 MNHEY, CDR2 SVGAGI. The CDR3 bases are TGTGCCAGCAGTACTAACAGGGAGGGGGATTCACCCCTCCACTTT. Protein sequence: CASSTNREGDSPLHF.

V is TRBV5-1 and J is TRBJ2-1, with D possibly being TRBD2 (6 bases). Germline CDR1 is SGHRS and CDR2 is YFSETQ. V lost 1 base and J lost 6, with 17 bases in between. This CDR3 has 16 residues. This CDR3 is CASSLSPISGLNEQFF. Written as DNA, the CDR3 is TGCGCCAGCAGCTTGTCTCCCATTAGCGGACTCAATGAGCAGTTCTTC.

V gene TRBV14 combines with J gene TRBJ1-5; D is possibly TRBD1 (6 bases). Per germline, CDR1 SGHDN and CDR2 FVKESK. Trimming removed 4 bases at V and 1 base at J, with 8 bases between. The CDR3 loop spans 14 amino acids. In DNA, the CDR3 is TGTGCCAGCAGCCCCAGGGGCAGCAATCAGCCCCAGCATTTT. Protein product: CASSPRGSNQPQHF.

This rearrangement joins TRBV5-4 to TRBJ2-1; TRBD2 aligns across 7 bases. CDR1 is SGHNT, CDR2 YYREEE, per germline (reference sequence). Losses at the gene ends were 4 bases for V and 9 bases for J; bases not matched to a gene: 16. The CDR3 totals 16 residues. The CDR3 nucleotides are TGTGCCAGCAGCAAGCCGGGAAGGCGGGAGACAAGTGAGCAGTTCTTC. Protein: CASSKPGRRETSEQFF.

Here the CDR3 DNA reads TGCAGCGGTCACAGGAACTCCTACAATGAGCAGTTCTTC. Translating it yields CSGHRNSYNEQFF. The chain couples TRBV29-1 to TRBJ2-1; weak D call: TRBD1 (5 bases). The germline V gene encodes CDR1 SQVTM and CDR2 ANQGSEA. V was clipped by 7 bases and J by 0 bases, with 10 bases between them. The length of the CDR3 is 13 residues.